This is a list of T cell receptor beta chains from one sample in a study of cytomegalovirus exposure and HLA in healthy donors. Sequenced by immunoSEQ multiplex PCR; TCRdb stores in-frame clones only, minus some. The sample lists some 90,000 clones, roughly 80% occurring once. Material for sequencing was PBMCs. These TCRs come from a man aged 45-65 years in good health and CMV-seropositive. Each CDR3 is given with its conserved first and last residue. Each record gives: V gene, D gene, clone size, J gene, CDR3 DNA, CDR3 protein. D genes are given only for firm matches. Where a row states a size, it is once, few, many or the class of an expanded clone; other rows omit it.

>TRBV30|NA|once|TRBJ1-1
TGTGCCTGGGACAGAGTGAACACTGAAGCTTTCTTT
CAWDRVNTEAFF
>TRBV7-3|NA|NA|TRBJ2-3
TGTGCCAGCAGCCCCCAGGCGGGGCAGGGCGATACGCAGTATTTT
CASSPQAGQGDTQYF
>TRBV7-9|NA|NA|TRBJ2-7
TGTGCCAGCAGCGCCACAGCCTACGAGCAGTACTTC
CASSATAYEQYF
>TRBV7-2|NA|few|TRBJ2-7
TGTGCCAGCAGCTTAAGGGGTAGCTCCGACGAGCAGTACTTC
CASSLRGSSDEQYF
>TRBV7-9|TRBD1|once|TRBJ1-4
TGTGCCAGCAGCGCCGGGACAGGGGCTGAAAAACTGTTTTTT
CASSAGTGAEKLFF
>TRBV20-1|NA|few|TRBJ1-1
TGCAGTGCCAGCGACGGTGAAGCTTTCTTT
CSASDGEAFF
>TRBV19|TRBD2|NA|TRBJ2-1
TGTGCCAGTAGTGGGACTAGCGGGAGGCATGAGCAGTTCTTC
CASSGTSGRHEQFF
>TRBV2|NA|NA|TRBJ1-1
TGTGCCAGCAGTTCAGGGGTCGACACTGAAGCTTTCTTT
CASSSGVDTEAFF
>TRBV30|NA|NA|TRBJ2-3
TGTGCCTGGAGAGGGGGAGTTAGCACAGATACGCAGTATTTT
CAWRGGVSTDTQYF
>TRBV10-1|TRBD2|NA|TRBJ2-1
TGCGCCAGCAGCGAGTCTAGCGGCTACAATGAGCAGTTCTTC
CASSESSGYNEQFF